This T cell receptor (beta chain) was documented in a study of T cells in Graves' hyperthyroidism and ophthalmopathy. Whole-study findings and limits: Ophthalmopathy stood apart from stable hyperthyroidism in a 13 V-J model. Researchers found most expanded thyroid clonotypes above 0.001 in blood as well. Ophthalmopathy, which appeared later, was predicted by the model a median around 6.5 months before onset.

After removal of 5 bases from V and 5 bases from J, the junction contained 9 bases not matched to a gene. The germline gives CDR1 SEHNR, CDR2 FQNEAQ (reference sequence). CDR3 size: 16 residues. Each diagnosis was grounded in clinical symptoms, serum thyroxine and TRAb, thyroid ultrasound, and orbital computed tomography. Note on this clonotype: The antigen is not known.

Authors of the study amplified TCR beta CDR3 regions from RNA transcripts. TCR CDR3 underwent first-round RT-PCR with the HTBI primer set. TCRdb reprocessed the multiplex PCR reads via MiXCR and lists one record per CDR3 protein. The sample carries around 600,000 distinct CDR3 sequences, approximately 42% recorded once. Specimen: peripheral blood or thyroid tissue (not recorded which). The TCR comes from an adult man with Graves' disease, either hyperthyroidism or ophthalmopathy (not recorded which). The chain joins TRBV7-9 to TRBJ2-5, with 12 bases matching TRBD2. The CDR3 region has the DNA TGTGCCAGCAGCCACCCACTAGCGGGGGGAGACGAGACCCAGTACTTC. It specifies CASSHPLAGGDETQYF.